Listed here is a single T cell receptor (beta chain). The sample originates from a study of blood T cell repertoires in COVID-19. Libraries were prepared by immunoSEQ multiplex PCR; TCRdb keeps only in-frame clonotypes and omits some of them. The sample lists over 85,000 clones, around 93% occurring once. The CDR3 loop spans 15 amino acids. V lost 1 base, J lost 2 bases, and 12 bases lay in between. Germline-derived CDR1 and CDR2 are SGHDN and FVKESK. This receptor was obtained from a human donor with active COVID-19. The donor label of this sample is uncertain. Input material: peripheral blood. The V gene is TRBV14, the J gene TRBJ2-7, with D possibly matching TRBD1 (5 bases). The CDR3 DNA follows: TGTGCCAGCAGCCAAGCGCCAGGGAACGCCTACGAGCAGTACTTC. This codes for CASSQAPGNAYEQYF.